These 30 T cell receptor beta chains originate from one sample sequenced in a study of identical twins. TCRdb passed the 5' RACE reads through MiXCR, listing each CDR3 protein once. The repertoire holds fewer than 450,000 distinct CDR3 sequences, with 9% as singletons. The sample was naive T cells sorted from blood. The receptors shown here come from a woman aged 50 to 60 in good health.

This chain joins TRBV7-6 and TRBJ2-5; D is ambiguous. The CDR3 covers 15 residues. Germline V lookup: CDR1 SGHVS, CDR2 FNYEAQ. With 1 base removed from V and 5 bases from J, the gap between germline ends came to 14 bases. The CDR3 sequence: CASSLEFGAGETQYF. In DNA form, the CDR3 reads TGTGCCAGCAGCTTAGAGTTTGGTGCTGGTGAGACCCAGTACTTC. Based on the CDR3 plus reference TRBV7-6 and TRBJ2-5, the full variable domain is GAGVSQSPRYKVTKRGQDVALRCDPISGHVSLYWYRQALGQGPEFLTYFNYEAQQDKSGLPNDRFSAERPEGSISTLTIQRTEQRDSAMYRCASSLEFGAGETQYFGPGTRLLVL.

The rearrangement uses TRBV29-1 and TRBJ1-1; the D gene is possibly TRBD1 (5 bases). The CDR3 covers 13 residues. Germline CDR1 reads SQVTM; CDR2 reads ANQGSEA. V was shortened by 7 bases and J by 2 bases, with 14 bases between the two germline ends. DNA of the CDR3: TGCAGCGCCGGGGCAGGTAGTAACACTGAAGCTTTCTTT. Encoded protein: CSAGAGSNTEAFF.

This clonotype was counted only a few times. The V call is TRBV30, the J call TRBJ1-1, with TRBD1 as a possible D gene (5 bases). This CDR3 region has 13 residues. Germline V lookup: CDR1 GTSNPN, CDR2 SVGIG (reference sequence). Trimming removed 2 bases at V and 1 base at J, with 8 bases between. The CDR3 region is CAWSLGENTEAFF. CDR3 bases: TGTGCCTGGAGTTTGGGGGAGAACACTGAAGCTTTCTTT.

The CDR3 nucleotides are TGCAGTGCAACAGGGGGAAACGGAATTTCACCCCTCCACTTT. Translated, it gives CSATGGNGISPLHF. This chain connects TRBV20-1 to TRBJ1-6; 8 nucleotides line up with TRBD1. V lost 6 bases, J lost 9 bases, and 10 bases stayed unmatched. In germline, CDR1 is DFQATT, CDR2 SNEGSKA (reference sequence). The CDR3 extends over 14 amino acids.

This clonotype was recorded a few times. The V call is TRBV15, the J call TRBJ1-5; D remains unclear. This CDR3 contains 13 residues. The germline CDR1 and CDR2 sequences are LNHNV and YYDKDF (reference sequence). Deletions cut 2 bases from V and 1 base from J, with 3 bases between. The CDR3 is CATSRNSNQPQHF. The CDR3 DNA reads TGTGCCACCAGCAGAAACAGCAATCAGCCCCAGCATTTT.

This clonotype showed up many times. V is TRBV29-1 and J is TRBJ2-2, with TRBD1 as a possible D gene (6 bases). The CDR3 loop spans 12 amino acids. V dropped 7 bases and J dropped 7 bases, with 13 bases sitting between them. Germline lookup yields CDR1 SQVTM and CDR2 ANQGSEA. DNA of the CDR3: TGCAGCGGTGTTGGGGGCATCGGGGAGCTGTTTTTT. Translated: CSGVGGIGELFF.

This clonotype was seen more than once but under ten times. The chain has TRBV7-7 and TRBJ2-1, with TRBD2 identical over 9 bases. Per the germline V gene, CDR1 is SSHAT and CDR2 is FNYEAQ (reference sequence). V shed 5 bases, J shed 7 bases, and the junction held 9 bases outside the gene matches. This CDR3 comprises 15 residues. CDR3 residues: CASSPRLAGQNEQFF. As DNA, the CDR3 is TGTGCCAGCAGCCCCCGGCTAGCGGGACAAAATGAGCAGTTCTTC.

This clonotype was recorded a few times. V and J are TRBV2 and TRBJ2-1; D call uncertain. The CDR3 totals 12 residues. Germline V gives CDR1 SNHLY, CDR2 FYNNEI. V gave up 11 bases and J gave up 7 bases, with 15 bases separating them. The CDR3 here is CAGTGRANEQFF. As DNA, the CDR3 is TGTGCCGGAACCGGTCGAGCGAATGAGCAGTTCTTC.

This clonotype appeared a few times. The rearrangement uses TRBV7-8 and TRBJ2-1, with a possible D match to TRBD1 (5 bases). The CDR3 is made up of 16 amino acids. Trimming left V 7 bases short and J 2 bases short, with 18 bases between. Germline CDR1 SGHVS, CDR2 FQNEAQ. The CDR3 sequence: CASNPGWPAPYNEQFF. DNA of the CDR3: TGTGCCAGCAACCCAGGGTGGCCTGCCCCCTACAATGAGCAGTTCTTC.

This clonotype appeared a few times. This chain connects TRBV11-2 to TRBJ2-7; D call uncertain. Trimming removed 2 bases at V and 6 bases at J, with 8 bases between. The CDR3 consists of 12 residues. The germline V gene encodes CDR1 SGHAT and CDR2 FQNNGV. CDR3 sequence reads: CASSLLDGEQYF. DNA of the CDR3: TGTGCCAGCAGCTTACTCGACGGCGAGCAGTACTTC.

The genes are TRBV11-1 and TRBJ2-7; TRBD2 matches at 7 bases. V dropped 5 bases and J dropped 3; count of bases not matched to a gene: 7. CDR1 is SGHAT, CDR2 FQDESV, per germline (reference sequence). This CDR3 comprises 14 residues. As DNA, the CDR3 is TGTGCCAGCAGCAACCTAGCGGCGGACTACGAGCAGTACTTC. This codes for CASSNLAADYEQYF.

The V call is TRBV12-3 or TRBV12-4, the J call TRBJ2-1, with TRBD2 matching over 7 bases. J gave up 10 bases and V 6 bases, and 12 bases lay outside the gene matches. The CDR3 contains 14 residues. The CDR3 loop reads CASRPKLALGEQFF. The CDR3 coding sequence is TGTGCCAGCAGACCTAAACTAGCGTTGGGGGAGCAGTTCTTC.

This clonotype was seen only a few times. The V call is TRBV12-3 or TRBV12-4, the J call TRBJ1-2; 8 bases match TRBD1. The ends lost 6 bases at V and 7 bases at J; junction bases unmatched: 7. The CDR3 runs to 13 residues. The CDR3 DNA sequence: TGTGCCAGCAGGTACCAGGGGGCGCCTGGCTACACCTTC. It specifies CASRYQGAPGYTF.

The CDR3 protein is CASSLDHETQYF. CDR3 DNA sequence: TGTGCCAGCAGCTTGGATCACGAGACCCAGTACTTC. This chain connects TRBV5-5 to TRBJ2-5; no definite D call. Trimming removed 0 bases at V and 5 bases at J, with 5 bases between. In germline, CDR1 is SGHKS, CDR2 YYEKEE (reference sequence). This CDR3 has 12 amino acids.

Ten or more counts support this clonotype. The rearrangement links TRBV10-3 to TRBJ1-1; 11 nucleotides align to TRBD1. With 10 bases clipped from V and 6 bases from J, the junction kept 7 bases outside the gene matches. In germline, CDR1 is ENHRY, CDR2 SYGVKD. The CDR3 has 13 amino acids. In DNA, the CDR3 is TGTGCCACTGGGACAGGGGGAGGCGCTGAAGCTTTCTTT. Translation: CATGTGGGAEAFF.

This clonotype appeared many times. The rearrangement joins TRBV21-1 to TRBJ2-7; the table's D call, TRBD1, has no DNA check behind it. TRBV21-1 is a pseudogene segment. The CDR3 is 17 amino acids. In DNA, the CDR3 is TGTGCCAGCAGCAATCAGGGGACTTTTGGCGGATTCTACGAGCAGTACTTC. This sequence encodes CASSNQGTFGGFYEQYF.

The chain links TRBV7-9 to TRBJ2-1; 11 bases map to TRBD2. V was clipped by 4 bases and J by 8 bases; unmatched bases: 10. Germline V CDR1 and CDR2: SEHNR, FQNEAQ (reference sequence). The CDR3 contains 16 residues. CDR3 loop: CASSSTSGSSGYEQFF. In nucleotides, the CDR3 is TGTGCCAGCAGCTCCACTAGCGGGAGTTCAGGCTATGAGCAGTTCTTC. Supplemented by reference TRBV7-9 and TRBJ2-1, the full variable domain reads DTGVSQNPRHKITKRGQNVTFRCDPISEHNRLYWYRQTLGQGPEFLTYFQNEAQLEKSRLLSDRFSAERPKGSFSTLEIQRTEQGDSAMYLCASSSTSGSSGYEQFFGPGTRLTVL.

The chain carries TRBV24-1 and TRBJ2-1; possibly TRBD1 or TRBD2 for D (5 bases each). The CDR3 extends over 16 amino acids. Per the germline V gene, CDR1 is KGHDR and CDR2 is SFDVKD. Trimming shortened V by 4 bases and J by 1 base, and 13 bases separated the two germline ends. CDR3 DNA: TGTGCCACCAGTGACCTGGGACCAGCTTCCTACAATGAGCAGTTCTTC. It yields the protein CATSDLGPASYNEQFF.

This clonotype came up a few times. V gene TRBV4-1 combines with J gene TRBJ1-1, with 9 nucleotides matching TRBD1. V trimming: 8 bases; J trimming: 4 bases; junction bases outside the gene matches: 8. Germline-derived CDR1 and CDR2 are MGHRA and YSYEKL. The CDR3 totals 14 residues. CDR3 nucleotides: TGCGCCAGCTCAGAAGACAGGGGGGCCACTGAAGCTTTCTTT. Protein product: CASSEDRGATEAFF.

This clonotype was detected only a few times. J is TRBJ2-4 and V is TRBV12-3 or TRBV12-4; TRBD1 matches 9 bases. The CDR3 loop spans 14 amino acids. Trimming removed 5 bases from V and 7 bases from J; junction bases left unmatched: 6. The CDR3 region has the DNA TGTGCCAGCAGTGGACGACAGGGGGAGAACATTCAGTACTTC. Translating gives CASSGRQGENIQYF.

Only a few counts were recorded for this clonotype. This chain links TRBV25-1 with TRBJ1-2; 7 nucleotides agree with TRBD1. V shed 6 bases, J shed 2 bases, and the junction held 12 bases outside the gene matches. Germline V gene lookup returns CDR1 MGHDK and CDR2 SYGVNS. The CDR3 loop spans 16 amino acids. This chain's CDR3 is CASRPEDRRGNYGYTF. CDR3 in DNA: TGTGCCAGCAGACCCGAGGACAGGAGAGGCAACTATGGCTACACCTTC.

V and J are TRBV7-6 and TRBJ2-5; 9 nucleotides line up with TRBD2. Per the germline V gene, CDR1 is SGHVS and CDR2 is FNYEAQ. Trimming cost V 0 bases and J 6 bases; bases outside gene matches: 11. This CDR3 is 17 amino acids long. The CDR3 bases are TGTGCCAGCAGCTTAGCTCAAGCGGGAGGAATGGTGAAGACCCAGTACTTC. This codes for CASSLAQAGGMVKTQYF.

The chain carries TRBV19 and TRBJ2-7; perhaps D is TRBD1 or TRBD2 (5 bases each). CDR1 LNHDA and CDR2 SQIVND come from the germline V gene (reference sequence). CDR3 size: 14 residues. V was cut by 5 bases and J by 0 bases, with 11 bases left in between. The CDR3 here is CASSWGPNSYEQYV. Here the CDR3 DNA reads TGTGCCAGTAGTTGGGGACCTAACTCCTACGAGCAGTACGTC.

The sample holds many counts of this clonotype. This sequence joins TRBV7-9 and TRBJ2-3; TRBD2 matches 7 bases. V shed 3 bases and J 0 bases; nucleotides not matched to a gene: 3. Looked up from germline, CDR1 is SEHNR and CDR2 is FQNEAQ (reference sequence). This CDR3 has 15 residues. For the CDR3, the DNA is TGTGCCAGCAGCTTCGGGAGGCTAAGCACAGATACGCAGTATTTT. It codes for CASSFGRLSTDTQYF.

This clonotype was recorded many times. The chain couples TRBV6-4 to TRBJ1-1; 7 bases are shared with TRBD1. CDR3 length: 13 residues. Germline V gene data show CDR1 as MRHNA and CDR2 as SNTAGT. The ends lost 2 bases at V and 3 bases at J; junction bases unmatched: 0. The DNA of the CDR3 is TGTGCCAGCAGTGACAGGGGGCACACTGAAGCTTTCTTT. This encodes CASSDRGHTEAFF.

A few counts support this clonotype. The chain uses TRBV6-5 and TRBJ2-7; D not certain. V shed 0 bases and J shed 3 bases, with 9 bases lying between them. Germline V CDR1 and CDR2: MNHEY, SVGAGI. The CDR3 has 14 residues. The CDR3 sequence is CASSYSSGRYEQYF. CDR3 sequence (DNA): TGTGCCAGCAGTTACTCTAGTGGCCGCTACGAGCAGTACTTC.

The chain employs TRBV5-1 and TRBJ1-2; a possible D gene is TRBD1 (6 bases). The CDR3 length is 15 residues. V lost 1 base and J lost 0, with 10 bases in between. Germline V CDR1 and CDR2: SGHRS, YFSETQ. CDR3 region: CASSLTDRSNYGYTF. The CDR3, as DNA: TGCGCCAGCAGCTTGACTGACAGGTCTAACTATGGCTACACCTTC.

This chain uses TRBV7-7 with TRBJ2-2; D is unresolved. This CDR3 is built from 15 residues. The germline gives CDR1 SSHAT, CDR2 FNYEAQ (reference sequence). Trimming stripped 1 base from V and 7 bases from J, with 13 bases between. CDR3 amino acids: CASSLGEGLGGELFF. The CDR3 region has the DNA TGTGCCAGCAGCTTAGGAGAAGGCCTGGGCGGGGAGCTGTTTTTT.

The J gene is TRBJ2-5, the V gene TRBV7-8; TRBD1 agrees at 8 bases. The V gene end was trimmed by 5 bases and the J gene end by 4 bases; junction bases not matched to a gene: 6. This CDR3 spans 14 amino acids. CDR1 and CDR2 (germline): SGHVS, FQNEAQ. The CDR3 sequence: CASSARQGLETQYF. Written as DNA, the CDR3 is TGTGCCAGCAGCGCCAGACAGGGGTTAGAGACCCAGTACTTC.

This clonotype was recorded a few times. This sequence joins TRBV12-5 and TRBJ2-7; D not resolved. There are 15 residues in the CDR3. V shed 6 bases and J shed 6 bases, with 21 bases lying between them. Germline V gives CDR1 LGHNT, CDR2 FRNRAP. The CDR3: CASGALPTSVGEQYF. The DNA of the CDR3 is TGTGCTAGTGGCGCGTTGCCTACCTCCGTTGGCGAGCAGTACTTC.